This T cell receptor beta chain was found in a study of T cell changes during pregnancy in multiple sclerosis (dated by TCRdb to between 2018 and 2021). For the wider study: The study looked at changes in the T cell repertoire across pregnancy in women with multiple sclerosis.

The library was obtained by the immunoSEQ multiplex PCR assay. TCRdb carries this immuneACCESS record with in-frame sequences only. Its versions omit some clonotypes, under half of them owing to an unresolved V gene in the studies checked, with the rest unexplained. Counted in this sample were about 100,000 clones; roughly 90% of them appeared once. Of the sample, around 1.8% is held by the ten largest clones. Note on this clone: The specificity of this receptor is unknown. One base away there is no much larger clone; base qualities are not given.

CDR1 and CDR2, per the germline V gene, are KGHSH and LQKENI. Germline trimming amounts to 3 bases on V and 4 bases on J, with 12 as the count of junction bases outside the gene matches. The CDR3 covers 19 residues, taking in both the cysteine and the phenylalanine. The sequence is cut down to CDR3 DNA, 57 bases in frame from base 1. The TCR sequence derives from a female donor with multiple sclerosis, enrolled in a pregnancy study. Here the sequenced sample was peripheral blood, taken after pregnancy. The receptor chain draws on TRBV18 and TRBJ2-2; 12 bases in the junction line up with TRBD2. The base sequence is TGTGCCAGCTCACCTCTCCCTTCGACTAGCGGGAGACGCACCGGGGAGCTGTTTTTT. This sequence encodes CASSPLPSTSGRRTGELFF.